This entry lists 24 T cell receptor beta chains sequenced from one sample in a study of blood T cell repertoires in COVID-19. Data came from immunoSEQ multiplex PCR; TCRdb stores just in-frame clones and leaves some out. The sample yields about 50,000 clones, more than 85% seen once. The sample was peripheral blood. The receptors come from a man aged 45 to 65 with active COVID-19.

The chain links TRBV27 to TRBJ1-5; 9 bases match TRBD1. Unmatched junction bases numbered 9, after V lost 5 bases and J lost 1 base. CDR3 length equals 17 residues. Per germline, CDR1 MNHEY and CDR2 SMNVEV (reference sequence). Written as DNA, the CDR3 is TGTGCCAGCAGTCCCCGGGGACAGGGAGGAAGCAATCAGCCCCAGCATTTT. It specifies CASSPRGQGGSNQPQHF.

The rearrangement joins TRBV7-2 to TRBJ2-7; 7 nucleotides agree with TRBD1. The CDR3 covers 17 residues. Germline V gene data show CDR1 as SGHTA and CDR2 as FQGNSA. V trimming: 1 base; J trimming: 4 bases; junction bases outside the gene matches: 13. The CDR3 DNA sequence: TGTGCCAGCAGCTTAGGTGGAAGGACAGGACTGACTTACGAGCAGTACTTC. Translating gives CASSLGGRTGLTYEQYF.

The V call is TRBV6-4, the J call TRBJ1-6; D call uncertain. Deletions cut 3 bases from V and 5 bases from J, with 8 bases between. The CDR3 totals 14 residues. Germline-derived CDR1 and CDR2 are MRHNA and SNTAGT. The CDR3, as DNA: TGTGCCAGCAGTGAACTAGCTCATAATTCACCCCTCCACTTT. Translated: CASSELAHNSPLHF.

This clone has more than one count but fewer than ten. The chain has TRBV2 and TRBJ2-1; D is ambiguous. This CDR3 comprises 11 residues. Per the germline V gene, CDR1 is SNHLY and CDR2 is FYNNEI. The V end was cut by 5 bases, the J end by 10 bases, with 9 bases between. The CDR3 loop reads CASSSTDEQFF. DNA of the CDR3: TGTGCCAGCAGTTCCACAGACGAGCAGTTCTTC. The variable domain in full, with the rest retrieved from reference TRBV2 and TRBJ2-1, is EPEVTQTPSHQVTQMGQEVILRCVPISNHLYFYWYRQILGQKVEFLVSFYNNEISEKSEIFDDQFSVERPDGSNFTLKIRSTKLEDSAMYFCASSSTDEQFFGPGTRLTVL.

The V gene is TRBV5-4, the J gene TRBJ2-7; 14 bases fit TRBD2. After removal of 2 bases from V and 2 bases from J, the junction contained 6 bases not matched to a gene. This CDR3 region has 17 residues. Per germline, CDR1 SGHNT and CDR2 YYREEE (reference sequence). The CDR3 sequence is CASSLGGTSGRTYEQYF. CDR3 DNA: TGTGCCAGCAGCTTAGGCGGGACTAGCGGGAGAACCTACGAGCAGTACTTC.

This chain links TRBV27 with TRBJ1-4; the match to TRBD1 covers 7 bases. This CDR3 contains 14 residues. The germline V gene has CDR1 MNHEY and CDR2 SMNVEV (reference sequence). V shed 5 bases, J shed 8 bases, and the junction held 8 bases outside the gene matches. The CDR3 protein is CASSPRLQGEKLFF. CDR3 nucleotides: TGTGCCAGCAGTCCCAGACTACAGGGGGAAAAACTGTTTTTT.

CDR3: CATYRDRVNTEAFF. Here the CDR3 DNA reads TGTGCCACCTACCGGGACAGGGTGAACACTGAAGCTTTCTTT. The chain employs TRBV27 and TRBJ1-1; 9 nucleotides line up with TRBD1. From germline, CDR1 is MNHEY and CDR2 SMNVEV (reference sequence). The CDR3 contains 14 residues. J gave up 0 bases and V 10 bases, and 6 bases lay outside the gene matches.

A single count supports this clone. This chain links TRBV19 with TRBJ1-1; D is unclear. Per germline, CDR1 LNHDA and CDR2 SQIVND (reference sequence). The CDR3 contains 12 residues. V was shortened by 4 bases and J by 4 bases, with 7 bases between the two germline ends. CDR3: CASSKLGTEAFF. CDR3 DNA sequence: TGTGCCAGTAGTAAACTCGGCACTGAAGCTTTCTTT.

The V call is TRBV25-1, the J call TRBJ2-1; the D gene is possibly TRBD2 (5 bases). Germline CDR1 reads MGHDK; CDR2 reads SYGVNS. This CDR3 comprises 18 residues. Deletions cut 1 base from V and 2 bases from J, with 18 bases between. The CDR3 reads CASSELFGRSSTYNEQFF. CDR3 coding DNA: TGTGCCAGCAGTGAATTGTTTGGGAGATCGTCGACCTACAATGAGCAGTTCTTC.

This chain uses TRBV13 with TRBJ2-1, with 11 positions matching TRBD2. CDR1 is PRHDT, CDR2 FYEKMQ, per germline (reference sequence). The junction had 10 bases not matched to a gene; V was cut back by 5 bases and J by 7 bases. There are 16 residues in the CDR3. In DNA form, the CDR3 reads TGTGCCAGCAGCATCCATACTAGCGGGAGTTGGAATGAGCAGTTCTTC. Protein: CASSIHTSGSWNEQFF.

V usage is TRBV28 and J usage is TRBJ2-3; the match to TRBD2 covers 7 bases. Germline-derived CDR1 and CDR2 are MDHEN and SYDVKM. After removal of 3 bases from V and 0 bases from J, the junction contained 3 bases not matched to a gene. CDR3 length equals 15 residues. The CDR3 spells CASSFTSESTDTQYF. In DNA, the CDR3 is TGTGCCAGCAGTTTTACTAGCGAGAGCACAGATACGCAGTATTTT.

This chain connects TRBV5-1 to TRBJ2-3; 11 nucleotides line up with TRBD2. Trimming took 0 bases from V and 0 from J; bases not matched to a gene: 6. The CDR3 covers 18 residues. Germline-derived CDR1 and CDR2 are SGHRS and YFSETQ. CDR3 sequence reads: CASSLESASGRSTDTQYF. DNA for the CDR3: TGCGCCAGCAGCTTGGAATCGGCTAGCGGGAGGAGCACAGATACGCAGTATTTT.

This clone was picked up one time. CDR3 sequence: CAWTKSGAPSTQYF. As DNA, the CDR3 is TGTGCCTGGACTAAAAGCGGGGCTCCTTCGACCCAGTACTTC. The rearrangement uses TRBV30 and TRBJ2-5, with 7 bases lining up with TRBD2. The germline gives CDR1 GTSNPN, CDR2 SVGIG (reference sequence). The V and J ends lost 4 bases and 7 bases, in that order; junction bases with no gene match: 12. This CDR3 is built from 14 residues.

J is TRBJ2-3 and V is TRBV24-1; TRBD1 matches at 8 bases. The germline V gene has CDR1 KGHDR and CDR2 SFDVKD. The CDR3 runs to 17 residues. V was clipped by 4 bases and J by 0 bases; unmatched bases: 8. The CDR3 protein is CATSDYGTGTSTDTQYF. The CDR3, as DNA: TGTGCCACCAGTGACTACGGGACAGGCACAAGCACAGATACGCAGTATTTT.

The chain employs TRBV7-9 and TRBJ2-5; 9 positions agree with TRBD1. CDR3 length: 14 amino acids. The ends lost 5 bases at V and 6 bases at J; junction bases unmatched: 7. Germline CDR1 and CDR2: SEHNR and FQNEAQ (reference sequence). This CDR3 reads CASSLGQGPQTQYF. The CDR3 coding sequence is TGTGCCAGCAGCCTTGGACAGGGGCCGCAGACCCAGTACTTC.

The chain uses TRBV3-1 (or the pseudogene TRBV3-2) and TRBJ2-1, with D possibly matching TRBD1 (5 bases). Trimming removed 10 bases from V and 0 bases from J, with 13 bases in between. The CDR3 consists of 14 residues. CDR1 and CDR2 from the germline V gene are LGHDT and YNNKEL (reference sequence). For the CDR3, the DNA is TGTGCCACCTCCCAGGGCCACTCCTACAATGAGCAGTTCTTC. Protein sequence: CATSQGHSYNEQFF.

This chain joins TRBV5-1 and TRBJ2-1; 12 nucleotides match TRBD2. The V gene end was trimmed by 3 bases and the J gene end by 8 bases; junction bases not matched to a gene: 3. The germline CDR1 and CDR2 sequences are SGHRS and YFSETQ. The CDR3 contains 14 residues. This CDR3 is CASSSTSGSYEQFF. The CDR3 DNA follows: TGCGCCAGCAGCTCGACTAGCGGGAGTTATGAGCAGTTCTTC.

CDR3 DNA sequence: TGTGCCAGTAGTATGGGGGGGGAGGGATTCCGCGGCTACACCTTC. Its translation: CASSMGGEGFRGYTF. V usage is TRBV19 and J usage is TRBJ1-2, with TRBD1 as a possible D gene (5 bases). The CDR3 runs 15 residues. In germline, CDR1 is LNHDA, CDR2 SQIVND (reference sequence). Trimming cost V 3 bases and J 8 bases, with 19 bases left between them.

As to this clone: At one boundary the junction diverges from the germline segment, which might be a read error. The chain employs TRBV28 and TRBJ1-6, with a possible D match to TRBD1 (5 bases). Germline assignment: CDR1 MDHEN and CDR2 SYDVKM. CDR3 length: 16 amino acids. The CDR3 sequence is CASSAVGQSVNSPLHF. The CDR3 DNA is TGTGCCAGCAGTGCTGTGGGGCAGAGCGTCAATTCGCCCCTCCACTTT.

V is TRBV1 and J is TRBJ2-6; the table's D gene call, TRBD2, was not cross checked with the DNA. TRBV1 counts as a pseudogene. This CDR3 is built from 17 residues. Here the CDR3 DNA reads TGCACCAGCAGCCCCCCGAAGGCGGAGTCTGGGGCCAACGTCCTGACTTTC. Protein sequence: CTSSPPKAESGANVLTF.

The chain employs TRBV28 and TRBJ2-7, with D possibly being TRBD1 (6 bases). CDR3 size: 12 residues. The V end was cut by 10 bases, the J end by 0 bases, with 10 bases between. Germline-derived CDR1 and CDR2 are MDHEN and SYDVKM. CDR3: CAKEDSSYEQYF. The CDR3, as DNA: TGTGCCAAGGAGGACAGCTCCTACGAGCAGTACTTC.

CDR3 bases: TGTGCCAGCAGCCAACCGAGGACAGGGCAATCCTCCTACGAGCAGTACTTC. Translation gives CASSQPRTGQSSYEQYF. The chain links TRBV4-2 to TRBJ2-7, with 8 nucleotides matching TRBD1. Per the germline V gene, CDR1 is LGHNA and CDR2 is YNFKEQ. J was trimmed by 0 bases and V by 2 bases; bases with no gene match: 9. There are 17 residues in the CDR3.

This chain connects TRBV9 to TRBJ1-2; TRBD1 might be the D (6 bases). CDR3 length: 14 amino acids. Trimming cost V 0 bases and J 7 bases, with 13 bases left between them. Per the germline V gene, CDR1 is SGDLS and CDR2 is YYNGEE. As DNA, the CDR3 is TGTGCCAGCAGCGTAGGCCAGGGAGGGGGTGGCTACACCTTC. Translation: CASSVGQGGGGYTF.

The gene calls are TRBV12-3 or TRBV12-4 and TRBJ1-2; maybe TRBD1 (5 bases). V was cut by 5 bases and J by 4 bases, with 11 bases left in between. This CDR3 is 13 amino acids long. The CDR3 DNA reads TGTGCCAGCAGTAAACAGGCCGCCTATGGCTACACCTTC. Its protein product is CASSKQAAYGYTF.